This note documents a single T cell receptor (beta chain) sequence. As yet, its antigen is unknown. Clones were read by immunoSEQ multiplex PCR, and TCRdb kept only the in-frame ones, dropping some. The table records more than 15,000 clones, around 83% of them present only once. This entry belongs to a study of T cells in localized non-small cell lung cancer. Looked up from germline, CDR1 is SQVTM and CDR2 is ANQGSEA. CDR3 size: 12 residues. The V gene lost 7 bases and the J gene lost 4 bases, with 13 bases spanning the gap. Study-wide points: Out of the top 100 tumor clones, a median about 58 were seen in adjacent lung.

The sequence was obtained from a male donor aged 60 or over with stage III lung adenocarcinoma. The V call is TRBV29-1, the J call TRBJ1-1, with a possible D match to TRBD1 (6 bases). The specimen comprised peripheral blood, sampled before any cancer treatment. The CDR3 bases are TGCAGCGGGGGGGGGCAGAGCACTGAAGCTTTCTTT. Protein product: CSGGGQSTEAFF. Using reference TRBV29-1 and TRBJ1-1 for the parts outside the CDR3, the full variable domain is SAVISQKPSRDICQRGTSLTIQCQVDSQVTMMFWYRQQPGQSLTLIATANQGSEATYESGFVIDKFPISRPNLTFSTLTVSNMSPEDSSIYLCSGGGQSTEAFFGQGTRLTVV.